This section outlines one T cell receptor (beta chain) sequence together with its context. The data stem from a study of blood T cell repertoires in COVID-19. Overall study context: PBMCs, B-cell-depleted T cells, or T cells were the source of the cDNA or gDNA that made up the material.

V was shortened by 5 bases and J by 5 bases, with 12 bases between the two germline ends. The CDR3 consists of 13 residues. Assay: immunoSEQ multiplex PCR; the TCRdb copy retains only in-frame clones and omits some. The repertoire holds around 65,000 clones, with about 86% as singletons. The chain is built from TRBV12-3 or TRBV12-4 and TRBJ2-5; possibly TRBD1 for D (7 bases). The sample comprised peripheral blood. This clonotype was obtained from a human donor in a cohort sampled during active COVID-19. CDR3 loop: CASSPGGKETQYF. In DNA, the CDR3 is TGTGCCAGCAGTCCAGGGGGGAAGGAGACCCAGTACTTC.